A single sample gave rise to the 10 T cell receptor beta chains below, sequenced in a study of Graves' ophthalmopathy and Graves' hyperthyroidism. Using RNA transcripts, the TCR beta CDR3 regions were amplified. RT-PCR was first run with HTBI primers, then multiplex PCR in a second round. Each CDR3 protein is one row after TCRdb ran MiXCR on the multiplex PCR reads. The table shows 400,000 or so distinct CDR3 sequences, with about a sixth occurring only once. Input material: peripheral blood. Every receptor here comes from an adult woman with stable Graves' hyperthyroidism.

The table lists this clonotype with many counts. The J gene is TRBJ1-6, the V gene TRBV9; no definite D call. Germline V gene data show CDR1 as SGDLS and CDR2 as YYNGEE. Trimming took 0 bases from V and 8 from J, leaving 12 bases between them. This CDR3 contains 15 residues. The CDR3 DNA follows: TGTGCCAGCAGCGTAGAGGTGGGCCTTGATTCACCCCTCCACTTT. It translates to CASSVEVGLDSPLHF.

This clonotype has at least ten counts. This chain connects TRBV5-1 to TRBJ1-1, with 9 bases fitting TRBD1. The CDR3 runs to 14 residues. CDR1 is SGHRS and CDR2 is YFSETQ in the germline V gene. V trimming: 5 bases; J trimming: 4 bases; junction bases outside the gene matches: 6. CDR3 bases: TGCGCCAGCAGAACTCTGACAGGGGGCACTGAAGCTTTCTTT. This gives the protein CASRTLTGGTEAFF. The full variable domain, rest sourced from reference TRBV5-1 and TRBJ1-1, is KAGVTQTPRYLIKTRGQQVTLSCSPISGHRSVSWYQQTPGQGLQFLFEYFSETQRNKGNFPGRFSGRQFSNSRSEMNVSTLELGDSALYLCASRTLTGGTEAFFGQGTRLTVV.

Many counts were recorded for this clonotype. This rearrangement joins TRBV30 to TRBJ1-1, with 8 nucleotides matching TRBD1. Germline CDR1 GTSNPN, CDR2 SVGIG (reference sequence). This CDR3 is built from 15 residues. Trimming took 2 bases from V and 5 from J; bases not matched to a gene: 10. The CDR3 is CAWSPGQGVKTEAFF. The CDR3 region has the DNA TGTGCCTGGAGTCCCGGACAGGGCGTTAAGACTGAAGCTTTCTTT. Full variable domain (remainder filled in from reference TRBV30 and TRBJ1-1): SQTIHQWPATLVQPVGSPLSLECTVEGTSNPNLYWYRQAAGRGLQLLFYSVGIGQISSEVPQNLSASRPQDRQFILSSKKLLLSDSGFYLCAWSPGQGVKTEAFFGQGTRLTVV.

This clonotype was observed many times. At one end, the junction sequence differs from germline, possibly due to a read error. V usage is TRBV10-3 and J usage is TRBJ2-4, with 12 bases that match TRBD1. Germline-derived CDR1 and CDR2 are ENHRY and SYGVKD. CDR3 length equals 17 residues. The CDR3 nucleotides are TGTGCCATCAGCCAGAGCCAGACCGGGACAGGGGGCGTCATTAAGTACTTC. Translated: CAISQSQTGTGGVIKYF.

This chain joins TRBV20-1 and TRBJ2-7; D is unresolved. V lost 0 bases, J lost 2 bases, and 11 bases lay in between. CDR3 size: 14 residues. Germline CDR1 and CDR2: DFQATT and SNEGSKA (reference sequence). In DNA form, the CDR3 reads TGCAGTGCTAGAGACCCTATAAACGCCTACGAGCAGTACTTC. Its protein product is CSARDPINAYEQYF.

CDR3 residues: CASSGVLGNTIYF. The CDR3 DNA sequence: TGTGCCAGCAGTGGGGTACTTGGAAACACCATATATTTT. This chain connects TRBV12-3 or TRBV12-4 to TRBJ1-3; D is unresolved. The CDR3 totals 13 residues. Between the trimmed V and J ends, which lost 5 bases and 3 bases, there was a span of 8 bases.

The chain is built from TRBV4-1 and TRBJ2-2; D ambiguous. The ends were cut back, 3 bases at V and 5 bases at J, with 7 bases in the middle. From germline, CDR1 is MGHRA and CDR2 YSYEKL. The CDR3 spans 13 residues. The CDR3 region has the DNA TGCGCCAGCAGCCACTCCAGAACCGGGGAGCTGTTTTTT. This codes for CASSHSRTGELFF.

In this sample, this clonotype turned up many times. V and J are TRBV11-1 and TRBJ2-7; 10 bases are shared with TRBD1. The CDR3 runs 14 residues. V was clipped by 3 bases and J by 6 bases; unmatched bases: 5. Germline loops: CDR1 SGHAT, CDR2 FQDESV (reference sequence). The CDR3 DNA is TGTGCCAGCAGCTTTGAGACAGGGGGCGGCGAGCAGTACTTC. Encoded protein: CASSFETGGGEQYF.

The chain combines TRBV6-2 or TRBV6-3 with TRBJ2-7; 9 bases fit TRBD2. There are 16 residues in the CDR3. Germline V gene lookup returns CDR1 MNHEY and CDR2 SVGEGT. J gave up 6 bases and V 5 bases, and 14 bases lay outside the gene matches. CDR3 region: CASSAWTSEAPFEQYF. For the CDR3, the DNA is TGTGCCAGCAGTGCCTGGACTAGCGAGGCCCCGTTCGAGCAGTACTTC.

This clonotype showed up many times. The genes are TRBV30 and TRBJ1-2, with TRBD1 as a possible D gene (5 bases). The CDR3 loop spans 14 amino acids. Germline V gene data show CDR1 as GTSNPN and CDR2 as SVGIG (reference sequence). V lost 2 bases and J 4 bases, leaving 14 bases between the germline ends. In DNA form, the CDR3 reads TGTGCCTGGAGTCCTACCAGGGTGGCCTATGGCTACACCTTC. Protein: CAWSPTRVAYGYTF.